The rows below give T cell receptor beta chains drawn from one sample of a study of identical twins. TCRdb redid the calling of the 5' RACE reads with MiXCR, one entry per CDR3 protein. The profile shows more than 1.5 million distinct CDR3 sequences, about 30% of them singletons. What was sequenced was cord blood. Source of these receptors: a newborn girl in good health. CDR3s include the opening cysteine and the closing phenylalanine or tryptophan. D genes are given only for firm matches. Not every row has a clone size; where given, it reads once, few, many or a size class.

j_call: TRBJ2-2
v_call: TRBV7-2
d_call: NA
clone_size: NA
cdr3_aa: CASSLAVTRRTGELFF
cdr3_nt: TGTGCCAGCAGCTTAGCAGTGACTAGACGGACCGGGGAGCTGTTTTTT

j_call: TRBJ2-3
v_call: TRBV6-6
d_call: NA
clone_size: few
cdr3_aa: CASSYAQGRARDTQYF
cdr3_nt: TGTGCCAGCAGTTACGCACAGGGTCGTGCGAGGGATACGCAGTATTTT

j_call: TRBJ2-2
v_call: TRBV20-1
d_call: NA
clone_size: few
cdr3_aa: CSARDYRGNTGELFF
cdr3_nt: TGCAGTGCTAGAGATTATCGGGGGAACACCGGGGAGCTGTTTTTT

j_call: TRBJ2-7
v_call: TRBV12-3/TRBV12-4
d_call: NA
clone_size: NA
cdr3_aa: CASSSGTAPIEQYF
cdr3_nt: TGTGCCAGCAGCAGCGGGACAGCGCCAATCGAGCAGTACTTC

j_call: TRBJ2-7
v_call: TRBV20-1
d_call: NA
clone_size: NA
cdr3_aa: CSVCDSSSYNEQYF
cdr3_nt: TGCAGTGTATGCGACTCAAGCTCCTACAATGAGCAGTACTTC

j_call: TRBJ2-3
v_call: TRBV12-3/TRBV12-4
d_call: NA
clone_size: few
cdr3_aa: CASSLLPVITDTQYF
cdr3_nt: TGTGCCAGCAGTTTACTACCCGTGATCACAGATACGCAGTATTTT

j_call: TRBJ2-1
v_call: TRBV10-2
d_call: NA
clone_size: NA
cdr3_aa: CASSGGATNSYNEQFF
cdr3_nt: TGCGCCAGCAGTGGGGGAGCCACAAATTCCTACAATGAGCAGTTCTTC

j_call: TRBJ2-4
v_call: TRBV5-1
d_call: TRBD2
clone_size: NA
cdr3_aa: CASSLTSGIIGAKNIQYF
cdr3_nt: TGCGCCAGCAGCTTGACTAGCGGGATAATCGGAGCCAAAAACATTCAGTACTTC

j_call: TRBJ1-4
v_call: TRBV27
d_call: TRBD1
clone_size: NA
cdr3_aa: CASSPIHDRAGGEKLFF
cdr3_nt: TGTGCCAGCAGTCCAATCCACGACAGGGCAGGTGGCGAAAAACTGTTTTTT

j_call: TRBJ2-7
v_call: TRBV3-1
d_call: NA
clone_size: few
cdr3_aa: CASSRVGGSYEQYF
cdr3_nt: TGTGCCAGCAGCCGGGTGGGCGGCTCCTACGAGCAGTACTTC

j_call: TRBJ2-7
v_call: TRBV29-1
d_call: NA
clone_size: NA
cdr3_aa: CSGGDRTCEQYF
cdr3_nt: TGCAGCGGGGGGGACAGAACCTGCGAGCAGTACTTC

j_call: TRBJ2-1
v_call: TRBV12-3/TRBV12-4
d_call: TRBD2
clone_size: NA
cdr3_aa: CASSFDFRLAGEDEQFF
cdr3_nt: TGTGCCAGCAGTTTTGACTTTCGGCTAGCGGGTGAAGATGAGCAGTTCTTC

j_call: TRBJ1-5
v_call: TRBV28
d_call: NA
clone_size: few
cdr3_aa: CASSNRLRELGNQPQHF
cdr3_nt: TGTGCCAGCAGCAACCGCCTCAGGGAGTTGGGTAATCAGCCCCAGCATTTT

j_call: TRBJ1-4
v_call: TRBV27
d_call: NA
clone_size: NA
cdr3_aa: CASSGRVHEKLFF
cdr3_nt: TGTGCCAGCAGCGGCAGGGTACATGAAAAACTGTTTTTT

j_call: TRBJ1-2
v_call: TRBV6-5
d_call: TRBD1
clone_size: NA
cdr3_aa: CASSYGTGKGHTF
cdr3_nt: TGTGCCAGCAGTTACGGGACAGGGAAGGGCCACACCTTC

j_call: TRBJ2-7
v_call: TRBV6-1
d_call: TRBD2
clone_size: few
cdr3_aa: CASSVTGTKIEQYF
cdr3_nt: TGTGCCAGCAGTGTAACCGGGACTAAGATAGAGCAGTACTTC

j_call: TRBJ2-7
v_call: TRBV6-4
d_call: TRBD1
clone_size: NA
cdr3_aa: CASSSIPGTGAYEQYF
cdr3_nt: TGTGCCAGCAGTTCTATCCCCGGGACAGGGGCCTACGAGCAGTACTTC

j_call: TRBJ2-5
v_call: TRBV5-1
d_call: TRBD2
clone_size: few
cdr3_aa: CASSLEVAGGQETQYF
cdr3_nt: TGCGCCAGCAGCTTGGAGGTAGCGGGAGGACAAGAGACCCAGTACTTC

j_call: TRBJ2-5
v_call: TRBV12-3/TRBV12-4
d_call: NA
clone_size: NA
cdr3_aa: CASSLGRDQTQYF
cdr3_nt: TGTGCCAGCAGTTTAGGGCGGGATCAGACCCAGTACTTC

j_call: TRBJ2-7
v_call: TRBV3-1
d_call: NA
clone_size: few
cdr3_aa: CASSQDYRGEQYF
cdr3_nt: TGTGCCAGCAGCCAAGATTACCGGGGCGAGCAGTACTTC

j_call: TRBJ2-3
v_call: TRBV15
d_call: TRBD2
clone_size: NA
cdr3_aa: CATSRDPPYSQRGSTDTQYF
cdr3_nt: TGTGCCACCAGCAGAGATCCTCCCTATTCCCAGCGGGGGTCCACAGATACGCAGTATTTT

j_call: TRBJ2-7
v_call: TRBV15
d_call: NA
clone_size: NA
cdr3_aa: CATSRDEFQQYF
cdr3_nt: TGTGCCACCAGCAGAGATGAATTCCAGCAGTACTTC

j_call: TRBJ2-7
v_call: TRBV6-5
d_call: TRBD2
clone_size: few
cdr3_aa: CASRSYEAGGTRDRNEQYF
cdr3_nt: TGTGCCAGCCGTTCTTATGAGGCGGGAGGTACTCGAGATCGGAACGAGCAGTACTTC

j_call: TRBJ2-1
v_call: TRBV24-1
d_call: NA
clone_size: NA
cdr3_aa: CATSDLSLASNEQFF
cdr3_nt: TGTGCCACCAGTGATTTGAGTCTAGCTTCCAATGAGCAGTTCTTC

j_call: TRBJ2-5
v_call: TRBV20-1
d_call: TRBD1
clone_size: few
cdr3_aa: CSATRITGEETQYF
cdr3_nt: TGCAGTGCTACCCGGATAACAGGGGAAGAGACCCAGTACTTC

j_call: TRBJ2-7
v_call: TRBV7-2
d_call: TRBD2
clone_size: few
cdr3_aa: CASSLAGLAGGYEQYF
cdr3_nt: TGTGCCAGCAGCTTAGCGGGACTAGCGGGGGGCTACGAGCAGTACTTC

j_call: TRBJ2-7
v_call: TRBV5-1
d_call: TRBD1
clone_size: few
cdr3_aa: CASSLARGRGYF
cdr3_nt: TGCGCCAGCAGCTTGGCCAGGGGGCGAGGGTACTTC

j_call: TRBJ2-3
v_call: TRBV20-1
d_call: TRBD2
clone_size: NA
cdr3_aa: CSARDPSGTSGSTDTQYF
cdr3_nt: TGCAGTGCTAGAGATCCCTCCGGGACTAGCGGGAGCACAGATACGCAGTATTTT

j_call: TRBJ2-1
v_call: TRBV20-1
d_call: TRBD2
clone_size: NA
cdr3_aa: CSAAILAGRQFF
cdr3_nt: TGCAGTGCTGCCATCCTAGCGGGAAGACAGTTCTTC

j_call: TRBJ2-3
v_call: TRBV13
d_call: NA
clone_size: NA
cdr3_aa: CASSLDLFGIYTQYF
cdr3_nt: TGTGCCAGCAGCTTAGACCTATTCGGGATCTATACGCAGTATTTT

j_call: TRBJ1-2
v_call: TRBV10-2
d_call: NA
clone_size: few
cdr3_aa: CASSEHGGTRVKPANYGYTF
cdr3_nt: TGCGCCAGCAGTGAGCACGGGGGGACTCGGGTAAAACCTGCTAACTATGGCTACACCTTC

j_call: TRBJ1-2
v_call: TRBV7-9
d_call: TRBD1
clone_size: few
cdr3_aa: CASSSPGTGHTFGYTF
cdr3_nt: TGTGCCAGCAGCTCTCCCGGGACAGGGCACACCTTTGGCTACACCTTC

j_call: TRBJ1-2
v_call: TRBV6-1
d_call: NA
clone_size: few
cdr3_aa: CASPSGAYGYTF
cdr3_nt: TGTGCCAGCCCCTCAGGGGCCTATGGCTACACCTTC

j_call: TRBJ2-1
v_call: TRBV5-1
d_call: TRBD1
clone_size: few
cdr3_aa: CASSPRTGDGEQFF
cdr3_nt: TGCGCCAGCAGCCCTAGGACAGGGGACGGTGAGCAGTTCTTC

j_call: TRBJ1-5
v_call: TRBV27
d_call: NA
clone_size: NA
cdr3_aa: CASSLPSRFRVSNQPQHF
cdr3_nt: TGTGCCAGCAGTTTACCATCCAGGTTTAGGGTTAGCAATCAGCCCCAGCATTTT

j_call: TRBJ1-2
v_call: TRBV5-1
d_call: NA
clone_size: few
cdr3_aa: CASSPSTYGYTF
cdr3_nt: TGCGCCAGCAGCCCCTCGACATATGGCTACACCTTC

j_call: TRBJ1-5
v_call: TRBV20-1
d_call: NA
clone_size: few
cdr3_aa: CSARERADVGGQPQHF
cdr3_nt: TGCAGTGCTAGAGAAAGGGCCGATGTGGGGGGGCAGCCCCAGCATTTT

j_call: TRBJ1-2
v_call: TRBV20-1
d_call: TRBD1
clone_size: few
cdr3_aa: CSASPDRDSGYTF
cdr3_nt: TGCAGTGCTAGCCCCGACAGGGATAGCGGCTACACCTTC

j_call: TRBJ1-1
v_call: TRBV29-1
d_call: TRBD1
clone_size: NA
cdr3_aa: CSAAGQANTEAFF
cdr3_nt: TGCAGCGCCGCCGGACAGGCGAACACTGAAGCTTTCTTT

j_call: TRBJ2-7
v_call: TRBV10-3
d_call: NA
clone_size: many
cdr3_aa: CAISESRSSYEQYF
cdr3_nt: TGTGCCATCAGTGAGTCAAGGAGCTCCTACGAGCAGTACTTC

j_call: TRBJ2-3
v_call: TRBV12-3/TRBV12-4
d_call: NA
clone_size: few
cdr3_aa: CASKESGSTDTQYF
cdr3_nt: TGTGCCAGCAAAGAGTCTGGTAGCACAGATACGCAGTATTTT

j_call: TRBJ2-3
v_call: TRBV12-3/TRBV12-4
d_call: TRBD1
clone_size: NA
cdr3_aa: CAGSPRTGGTDTQYF
cdr3_nt: TGTGCCGGCAGTCCCCGGACAGGGGGCACAGATACGCAGTATTTT

j_call: TRBJ1-5
v_call: TRBV6-1
d_call: NA
clone_size: NA
cdr3_aa: CACSLNQWRFSNQPQHF
cdr3_nt: TGTGCCTGCAGCCTCAATCAGTGGCGCTTTAGCAATCAGCCCCAGCATTTT

j_call: TRBJ2-1
v_call: TRBV10-3
d_call: TRBD2
clone_size: NA
cdr3_aa: CAISPLAGGPAEQFF
cdr3_nt: TGTGCCATCAGTCCCCTAGCGGGGGGGCCGGCTGAGCAGTTCTTC

j_call: TRBJ2-5
v_call: TRBV21-1
d_call: NA
clone_size: NA
cdr3_aa: CASQGFDTQYF
cdr3_nt: TGTGCCAGCCAGGGTTTCGATACCCAGTACTTC

j_call: TRBJ2-3
v_call: TRBV27
d_call: NA
clone_size: few
cdr3_aa: CASSLSPALAATDTQYF
cdr3_nt: TGTGCCAGCAGTTTATCCCCCGCTTTGGCAGCCACAGATACGCAGTATTTT

j_call: TRBJ1-2
v_call: TRBV5-1
d_call: TRBD1
clone_size: NA
cdr3_aa: CASSLRTGGSDGYTF
cdr3_nt: TGCGCCAGCAGCTTGCGGACAGGGGGCTCGGATGGCTACACCTTC

j_call: TRBJ2-1
v_call: TRBV12-3/TRBV12-4
d_call: NA
clone_size: few
cdr3_aa: CASSLYEGGVGEQFF
cdr3_nt: TGTGCCAGCAGTTTATACGAGGGGGGGGTGGGTGAGCAGTTCTTC

j_call: TRBJ2-2
v_call: TRBV7-2
d_call: NA
clone_size: NA
cdr3_aa: CASSLLRVDTGELFF
cdr3_nt: TGTGCCAGCAGCCTCCTAAGGGTGGACACCGGGGAGCTGTTTTTT

j_call: TRBJ1-2
v_call: TRBV29-1
d_call: NA
clone_size: NA
cdr3_aa: CSVARALNYGYTF
cdr3_nt: TGCAGCGTTGCCAGGGCCCTTAACTATGGCTACACCTTC

j_call: TRBJ2-1
v_call: TRBV7-2
d_call: TRBD2
clone_size: NA
cdr3_aa: CASRPTSGGLSYNEQFF
cdr3_nt: TGTGCCAGCAGGCCGACTAGCGGGGGGCTCTCCTACAATGAGCAGTTCTTC

j_call: TRBJ1-2
v_call: TRBV2
d_call: NA
clone_size: few
cdr3_aa: CAPMGSPDNYGYTF
cdr3_nt: TGTGCCCCGATGGGGAGCCCCGATAACTATGGCTACACCTTC

j_call: TRBJ2-5
v_call: TRBV3-1
d_call: TRBD2
clone_size: NA
cdr3_aa: CASSPFAGGRETQYF
cdr3_nt: TGTGCCAGCAGCCCCTTCGCGGGGGGGCGAGAGACCCAGTACTTC

j_call: TRBJ2-7
v_call: TRBV7-6
d_call: TRBD1
clone_size: once
cdr3_aa: CATSPQGAYEQYF
cdr3_nt: TGTGCCACCAGCCCTCAGGGGGCCTACGAGCAGTACTTC

j_call: TRBJ2-3
v_call: TRBV5-1
d_call: NA
clone_size: NA
cdr3_aa: CASSIRDHTDTQYF
cdr3_nt: TGCGCCAGCAGCATCCGGGACCACACAGATACGCAGTATTTT